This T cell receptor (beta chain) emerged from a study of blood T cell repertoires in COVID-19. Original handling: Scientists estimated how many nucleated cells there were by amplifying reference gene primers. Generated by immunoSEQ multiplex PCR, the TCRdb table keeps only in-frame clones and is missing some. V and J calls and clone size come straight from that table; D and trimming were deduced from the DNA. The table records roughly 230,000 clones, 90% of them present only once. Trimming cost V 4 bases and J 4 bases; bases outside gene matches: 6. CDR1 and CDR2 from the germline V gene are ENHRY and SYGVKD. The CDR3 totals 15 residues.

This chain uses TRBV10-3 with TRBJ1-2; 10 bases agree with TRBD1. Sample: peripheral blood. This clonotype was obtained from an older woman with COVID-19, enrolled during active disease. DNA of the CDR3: TGTGCCATCAGTGGAGGGACAGGGGAGATCTATGGCTACACCTTC. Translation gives CAISGGTGEIYGYTF.